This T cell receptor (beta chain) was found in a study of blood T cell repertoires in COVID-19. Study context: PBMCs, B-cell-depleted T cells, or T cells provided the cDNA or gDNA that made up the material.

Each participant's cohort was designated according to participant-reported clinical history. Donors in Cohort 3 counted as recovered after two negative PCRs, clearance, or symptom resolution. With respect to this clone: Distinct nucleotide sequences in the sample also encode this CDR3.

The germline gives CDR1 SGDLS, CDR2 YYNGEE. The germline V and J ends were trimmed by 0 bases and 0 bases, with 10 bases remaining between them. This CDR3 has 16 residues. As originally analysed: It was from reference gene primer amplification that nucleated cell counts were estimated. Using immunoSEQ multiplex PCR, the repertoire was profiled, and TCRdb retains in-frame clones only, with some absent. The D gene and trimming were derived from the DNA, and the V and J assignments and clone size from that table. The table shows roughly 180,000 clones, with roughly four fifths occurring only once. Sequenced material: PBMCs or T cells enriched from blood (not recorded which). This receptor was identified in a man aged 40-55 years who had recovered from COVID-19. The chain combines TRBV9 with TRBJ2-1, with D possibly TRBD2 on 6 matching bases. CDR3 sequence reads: CASSVVGRSSYNEQFF. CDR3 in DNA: TGTGCCAGCAGCGTAGTCGGGAGAAGCTCCTACAATGAGCAGTTCTTC. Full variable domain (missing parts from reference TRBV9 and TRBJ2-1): DSGVTQTPKHLITATGQRVTLRCSPRSGDLSVYWYQQSLDQGLQFLIQYYNGEERAKGNILERFSAQQFPDLHSELNLSSLELGDSALYFCASSVVGRSSYNEQFFGPGTRLTVL.